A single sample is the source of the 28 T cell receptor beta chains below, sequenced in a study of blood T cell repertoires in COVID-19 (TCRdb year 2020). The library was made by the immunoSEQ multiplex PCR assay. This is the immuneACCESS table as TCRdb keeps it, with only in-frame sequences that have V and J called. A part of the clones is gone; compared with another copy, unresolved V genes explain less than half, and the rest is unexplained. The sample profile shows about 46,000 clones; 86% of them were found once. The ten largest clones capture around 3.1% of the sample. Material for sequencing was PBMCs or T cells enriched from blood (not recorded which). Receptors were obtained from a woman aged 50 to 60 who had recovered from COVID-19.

For the CDR3, the DNA is TGCGCCAGCAGCTTGTCCTATGACAGGGTAGAAGAGACCCAGTACTTC. Its protein product is CASSLSYDRVEETQYF. This chain uses TRBV5-1 with TRBJ2-5; 7 bases fit TRBD1. This CDR3 comprises 16 residues. Germline values: CDR1 SGHRS, CDR2 YFSETQ. Losses at the gene ends were 1 base for V and 3 bases for J; bases not matched to a gene: 9.

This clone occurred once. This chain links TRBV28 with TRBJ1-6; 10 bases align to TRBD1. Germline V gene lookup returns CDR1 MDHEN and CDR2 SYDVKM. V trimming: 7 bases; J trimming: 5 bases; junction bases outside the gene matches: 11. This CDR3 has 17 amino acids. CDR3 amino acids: CASKTGGAPADNSPLHF. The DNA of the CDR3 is TGTGCCAGCAAGACAGGGGGCGCTCCGGCCGATAATTCACCCCTCCACTTT.

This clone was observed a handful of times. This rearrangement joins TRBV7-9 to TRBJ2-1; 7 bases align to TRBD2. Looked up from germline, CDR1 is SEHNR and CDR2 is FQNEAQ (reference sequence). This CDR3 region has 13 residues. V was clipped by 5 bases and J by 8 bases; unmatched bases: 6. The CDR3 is CASSLSREDEQFF. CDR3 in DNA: TGTGCCAGCAGCCTGAGTCGGGAGGATGAGCAGTTCTTC.

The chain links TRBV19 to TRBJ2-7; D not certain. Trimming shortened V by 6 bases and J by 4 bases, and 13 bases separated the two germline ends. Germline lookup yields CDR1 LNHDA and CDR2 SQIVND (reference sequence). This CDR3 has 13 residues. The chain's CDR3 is CASSLSIRYEQYF. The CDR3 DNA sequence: TGTGCCAGTAGCCTTTCCATCAGGTACGAGCAGTACTTC.

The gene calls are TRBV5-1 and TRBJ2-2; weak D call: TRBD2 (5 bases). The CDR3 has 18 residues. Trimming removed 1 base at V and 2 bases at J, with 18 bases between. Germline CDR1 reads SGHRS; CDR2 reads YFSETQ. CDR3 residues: CASSLQGRGQDNTGELFF. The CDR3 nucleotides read TGCGCCAGCAGCTTGCAAGGTCGGGGTCAAGATAACACCGGGGAGCTGTTTTTT.

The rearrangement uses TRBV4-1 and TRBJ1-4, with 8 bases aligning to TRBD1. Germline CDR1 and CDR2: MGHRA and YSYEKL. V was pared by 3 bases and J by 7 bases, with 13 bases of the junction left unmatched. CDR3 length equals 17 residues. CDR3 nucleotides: TGCGCCAGCAGCCAGGAAACCCAGACAGGGGTTGGTGAAAAACTGTTTTTT. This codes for CASSQETQTGVGEKLFF.

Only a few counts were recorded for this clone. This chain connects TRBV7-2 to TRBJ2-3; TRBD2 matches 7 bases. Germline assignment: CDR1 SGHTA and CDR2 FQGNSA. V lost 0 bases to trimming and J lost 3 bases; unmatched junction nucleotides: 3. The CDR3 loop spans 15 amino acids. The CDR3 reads CASSLASGGTDTQYF. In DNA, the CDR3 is TGTGCCAGCAGCTTAGCGTCGGGGGGAACAGATACGCAGTATTTT.

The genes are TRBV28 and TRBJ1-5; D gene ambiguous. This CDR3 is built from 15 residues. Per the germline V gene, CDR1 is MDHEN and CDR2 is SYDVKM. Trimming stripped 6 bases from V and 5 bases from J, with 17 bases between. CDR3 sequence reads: CASSPSLLYYQPQHF. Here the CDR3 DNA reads TGTGCCAGCAGCCCTTCATTGTTATACTATCAGCCCCAGCATTTT.

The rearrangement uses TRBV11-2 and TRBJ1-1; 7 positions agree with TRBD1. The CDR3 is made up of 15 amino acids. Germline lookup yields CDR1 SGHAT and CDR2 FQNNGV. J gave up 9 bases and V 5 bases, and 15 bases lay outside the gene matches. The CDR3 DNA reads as TGTGCCAGCAGCCCTCGGACAGGCGGCCCTCCAAAAGCTTTCTTT. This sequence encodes CASSPRTGGPPKAFF.

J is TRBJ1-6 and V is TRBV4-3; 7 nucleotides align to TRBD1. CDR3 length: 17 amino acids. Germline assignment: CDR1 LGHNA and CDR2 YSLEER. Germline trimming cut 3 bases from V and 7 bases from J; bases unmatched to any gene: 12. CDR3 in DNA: TGCGCCAGCAGCCATGGAACGACGGCAGGGGGGAATTCACCCCTCCACTTT. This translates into CASSHGTTAGGNSPLHF.

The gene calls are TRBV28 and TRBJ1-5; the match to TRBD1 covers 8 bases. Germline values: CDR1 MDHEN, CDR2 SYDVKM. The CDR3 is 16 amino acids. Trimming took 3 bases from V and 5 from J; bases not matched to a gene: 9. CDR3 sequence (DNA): TGTGCCAGCAGTTTTCTTCCAGGGGGCTCTGATCAGCCCCAGCATTTT. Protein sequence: CASSFLPGGSDQPQHF.

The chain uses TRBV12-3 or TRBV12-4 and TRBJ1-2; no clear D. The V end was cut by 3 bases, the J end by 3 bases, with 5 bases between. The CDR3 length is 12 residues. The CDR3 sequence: CASSFSDYGYTF. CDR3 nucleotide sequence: TGTGCCAGCAGTTTCAGCGACTATGGCTACACCTTC.

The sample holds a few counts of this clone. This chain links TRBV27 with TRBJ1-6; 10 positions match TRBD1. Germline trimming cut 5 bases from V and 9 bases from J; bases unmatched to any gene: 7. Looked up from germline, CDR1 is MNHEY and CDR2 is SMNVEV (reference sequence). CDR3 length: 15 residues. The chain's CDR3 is CASSPGQGSRSPLHF. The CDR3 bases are TGTGCCAGCAGTCCGGGACAGGGGTCGCGTTCACCCCTCCACTTT.

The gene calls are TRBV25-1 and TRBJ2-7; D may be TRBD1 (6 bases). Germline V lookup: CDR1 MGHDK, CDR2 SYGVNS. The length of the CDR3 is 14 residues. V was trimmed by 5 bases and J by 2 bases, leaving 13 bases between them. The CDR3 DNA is TGTGCCAGCAGTCAGGCAGGGGTTACCTACGAGCAGTACTTC. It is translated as CASSQAGVTYEQYF.

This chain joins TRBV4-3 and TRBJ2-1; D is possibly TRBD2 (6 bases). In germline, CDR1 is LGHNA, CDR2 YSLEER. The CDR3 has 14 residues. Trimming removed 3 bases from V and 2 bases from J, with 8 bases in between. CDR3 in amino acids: CASSHRGTYNEQFF. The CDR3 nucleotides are TGCGCCAGCAGCCACCGGGGGACCTACAATGAGCAGTTCTTC.

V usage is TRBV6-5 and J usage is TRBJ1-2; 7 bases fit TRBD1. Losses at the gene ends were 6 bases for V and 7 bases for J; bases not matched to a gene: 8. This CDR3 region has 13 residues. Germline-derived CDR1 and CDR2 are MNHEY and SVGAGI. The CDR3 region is CASRLRDSRGYTF. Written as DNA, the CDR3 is TGTGCCAGCAGACTCCGGGACAGCCGTGGCTACACCTTC.

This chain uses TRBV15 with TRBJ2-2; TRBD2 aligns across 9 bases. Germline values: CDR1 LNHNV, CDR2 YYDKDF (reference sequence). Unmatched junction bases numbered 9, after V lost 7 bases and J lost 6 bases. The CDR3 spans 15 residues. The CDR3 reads CATKGGGRASGELFF. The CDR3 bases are TGTGCCACCAAAGGGGGCGGGAGGGCATCCGGGGAGCTGTTTTTT.

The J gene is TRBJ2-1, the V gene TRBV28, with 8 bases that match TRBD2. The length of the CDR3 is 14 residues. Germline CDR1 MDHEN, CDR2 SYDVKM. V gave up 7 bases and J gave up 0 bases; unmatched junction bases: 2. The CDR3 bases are TGTGCCAGCACGGGAGGGAACTCCTACAATGAGCAGTTCTTC. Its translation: CASTGGNSYNEQFF. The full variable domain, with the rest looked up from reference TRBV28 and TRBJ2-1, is DVKVTQSSRYLVKRTGEKVFLECVQDMDHENMFWYRQDPGLGLRLIYFSYDVKMKEKGDIPEGYSVSREKKERFSLILESASTNQTSMYLCASTGGNSYNEQFFGPGTRLTVL.

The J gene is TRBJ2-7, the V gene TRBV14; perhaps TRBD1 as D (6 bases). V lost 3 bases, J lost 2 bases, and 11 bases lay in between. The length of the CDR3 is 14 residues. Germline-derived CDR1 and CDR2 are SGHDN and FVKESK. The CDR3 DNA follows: TGTGCCAGCAGCCATCAAGGACAGACCTACGAGCAGTACTTC. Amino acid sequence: CASSHQGQTYEQYF.

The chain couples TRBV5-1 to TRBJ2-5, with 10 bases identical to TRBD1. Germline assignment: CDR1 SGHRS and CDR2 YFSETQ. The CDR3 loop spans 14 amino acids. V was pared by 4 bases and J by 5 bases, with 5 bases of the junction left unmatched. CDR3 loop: CASSQTGGGETQYF. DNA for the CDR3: TGCGCCAGCAGCCAGACAGGGGGCGGTGAGACCCAGTACTTC.

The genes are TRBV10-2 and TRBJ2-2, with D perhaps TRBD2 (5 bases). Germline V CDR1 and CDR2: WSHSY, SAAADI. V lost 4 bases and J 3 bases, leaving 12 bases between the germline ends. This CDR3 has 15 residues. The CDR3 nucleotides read TGCGCCAGCAGTGCTACGGGATTGGACACCGGGGAGCTGTTTTTT. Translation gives CASSATGLDTGELFF.

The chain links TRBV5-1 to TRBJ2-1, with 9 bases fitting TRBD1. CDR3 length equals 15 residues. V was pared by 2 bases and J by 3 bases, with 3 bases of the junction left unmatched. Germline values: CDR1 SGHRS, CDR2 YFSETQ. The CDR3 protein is CASSLGTGNYNEQFF. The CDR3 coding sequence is TGCGCCAGCAGCTTAGGGACAGGGAACTACAATGAGCAGTTCTTC.

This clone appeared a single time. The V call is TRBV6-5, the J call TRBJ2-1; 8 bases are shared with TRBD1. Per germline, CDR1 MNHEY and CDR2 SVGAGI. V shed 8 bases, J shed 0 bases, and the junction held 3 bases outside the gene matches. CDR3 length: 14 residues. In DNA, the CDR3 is TGTGCCAGCCGTACAGGGGGCTCCTACAATGAGCAGTTCTTC. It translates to CASRTGGSYNEQFF.

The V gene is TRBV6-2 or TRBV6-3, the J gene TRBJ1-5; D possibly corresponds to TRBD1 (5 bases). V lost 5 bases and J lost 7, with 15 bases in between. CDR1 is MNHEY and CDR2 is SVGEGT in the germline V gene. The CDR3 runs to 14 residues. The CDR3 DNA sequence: TGTGCCAGCAGTAATCAGGGATTATGGCAGCCCCAGCATTTT. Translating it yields CASSNQGLWQPQHF.

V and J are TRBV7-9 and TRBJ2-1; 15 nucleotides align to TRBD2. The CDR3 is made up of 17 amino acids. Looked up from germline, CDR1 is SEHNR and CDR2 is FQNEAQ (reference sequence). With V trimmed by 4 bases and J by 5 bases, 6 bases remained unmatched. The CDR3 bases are TGTGCCAGCAGCTCCTGGACTAGCGGGAGGGCCCACAATGAGCAGTTCTTC. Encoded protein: CASSSWTSGRAHNEQFF.

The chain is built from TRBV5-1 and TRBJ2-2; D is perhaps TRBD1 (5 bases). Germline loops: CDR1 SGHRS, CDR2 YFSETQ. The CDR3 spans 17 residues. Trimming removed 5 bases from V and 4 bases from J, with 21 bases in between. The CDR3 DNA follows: TGCGCCAGCAGGGCTCACGATCCAGGGCTAGGCACCGGGGAGCTGTTTTTT. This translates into CASRAHDPGLGTGELFF.

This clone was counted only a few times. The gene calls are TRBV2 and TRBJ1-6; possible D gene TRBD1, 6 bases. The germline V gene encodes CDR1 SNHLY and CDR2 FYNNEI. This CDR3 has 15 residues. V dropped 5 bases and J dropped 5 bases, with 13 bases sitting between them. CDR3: CASSSAGEDNSPLHF. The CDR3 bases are TGTGCCAGCAGTTCGGCAGGGGAAGATAATTCACCCCTCCACTTT.

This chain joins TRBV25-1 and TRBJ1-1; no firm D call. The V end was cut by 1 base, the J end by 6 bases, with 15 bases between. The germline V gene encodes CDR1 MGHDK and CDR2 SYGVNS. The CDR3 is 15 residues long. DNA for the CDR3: TGTGCCAGCAGTGAATCTCGGGGAGGGTACCCTGAAGCTTTCTTT. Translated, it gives CASSESRGGYPEAFF. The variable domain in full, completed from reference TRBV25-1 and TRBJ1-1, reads EADIYQTPRYLVIGTGKKITLECSQTMGHDKMYWYQQDPGMELHLIHYSYGVNSTEKGDLSSESTVSRIRTEHFPLTLESARPSHTSQYLCASSESRGGYPEAFFGQGTRLTVV.